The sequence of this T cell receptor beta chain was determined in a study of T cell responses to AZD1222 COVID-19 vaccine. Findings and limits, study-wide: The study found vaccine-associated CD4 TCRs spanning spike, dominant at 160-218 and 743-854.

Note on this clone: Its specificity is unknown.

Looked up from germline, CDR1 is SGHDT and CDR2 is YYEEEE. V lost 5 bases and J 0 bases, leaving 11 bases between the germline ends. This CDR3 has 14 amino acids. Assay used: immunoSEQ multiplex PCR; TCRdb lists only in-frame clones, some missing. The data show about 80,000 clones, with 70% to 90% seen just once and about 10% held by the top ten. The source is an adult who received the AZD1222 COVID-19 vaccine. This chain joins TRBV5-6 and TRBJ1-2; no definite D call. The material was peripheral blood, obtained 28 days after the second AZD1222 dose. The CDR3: CASSSPSTNYGYTF. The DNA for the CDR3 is TGTGCCAGCAGTTCTCCTTCGACTAACTATGGCTACACCTTC.